The T cell receptor beta chain under discussion was sequenced for a study of T cells after yellow fever vaccination. A single record per CDR3 protein comes from TCRdb applying MiXCR to the 5' RACE reads. The sample shows 200,000 to 250,000 distinct CDR3 sequences, 6.9% of them seen only once. Study-wide points: CD4 and CD8 compartments shared a small share of clonotypes, likely from convergent recombination.

V was cut by 2 bases and J by 5 bases, with 13 bases left in between. The CDR3 loop spans 15 amino acids. To note about this clonotype: Antigen specificity is unknown.

The chain has TRBV12-3 or TRBV12-4 and TRBJ2-1; no reliable D call. The sequence came from a man aged 25-45 years who received the YFV17D yellow fever vaccine. The material sequenced was CD4+ T cells sorted from PBMCs, taken 15 days after the yellow fever booster vaccination. The CDR3 loop is CASSLPWTRNNEQFF. The CDR3 coding sequence is TGTGCCAGCAGTTTACCCTGGACGAGAAACAATGAGCAGTTCTTC.